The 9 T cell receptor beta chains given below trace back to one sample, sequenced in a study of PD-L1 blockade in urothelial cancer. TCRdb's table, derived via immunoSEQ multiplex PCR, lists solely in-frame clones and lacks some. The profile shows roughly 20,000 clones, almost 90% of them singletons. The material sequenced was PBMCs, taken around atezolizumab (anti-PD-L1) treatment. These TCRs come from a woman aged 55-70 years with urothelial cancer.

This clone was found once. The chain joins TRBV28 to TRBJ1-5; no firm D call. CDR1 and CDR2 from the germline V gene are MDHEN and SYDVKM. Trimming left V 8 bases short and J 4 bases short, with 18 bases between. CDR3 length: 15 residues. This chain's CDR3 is CASLGSGGLNQPQHF. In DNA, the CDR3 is TGTGCCAGCCTAGGTTCAGGAGGTTTGAATCAGCCCCAGCATTTT.

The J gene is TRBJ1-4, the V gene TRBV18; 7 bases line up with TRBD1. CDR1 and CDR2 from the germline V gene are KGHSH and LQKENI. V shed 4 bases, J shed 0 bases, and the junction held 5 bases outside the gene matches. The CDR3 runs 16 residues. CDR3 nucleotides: TGTGCCAGCTCACTGGGACAGATTGCAACTAATGAAAAACTGTTTTTT. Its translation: CASSLGQIATNEKLFF.

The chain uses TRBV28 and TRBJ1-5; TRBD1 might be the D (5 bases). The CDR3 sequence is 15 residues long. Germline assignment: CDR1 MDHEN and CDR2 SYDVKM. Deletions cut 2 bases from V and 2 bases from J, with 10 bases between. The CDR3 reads CASSLQGGGNQPQHF. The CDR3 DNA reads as TGTGCCAGCAGTTTACAGGGTGGTGGCAATCAGCCCCAGCATTTT.

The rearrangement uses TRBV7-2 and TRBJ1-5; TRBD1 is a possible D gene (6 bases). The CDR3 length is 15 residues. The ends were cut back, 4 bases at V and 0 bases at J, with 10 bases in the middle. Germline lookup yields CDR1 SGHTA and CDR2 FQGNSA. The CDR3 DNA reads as TGTGCCAGCAGCTCCAGGGGCTATAGCAATCAGCCCCAGCATTTT. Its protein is CASSSRGYSNQPQHF. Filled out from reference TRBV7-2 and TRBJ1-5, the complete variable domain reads GAGVSQSPSNKVTEKGKDVELRCDPISGHTALYWYRQSLGQGLEFLIYFQGNSAPDKSGLPSDRFSAERTGGSVSTLTIQRTQQEDSAVYLCASSSRGYSNQPQHFGDGTRLSIL.

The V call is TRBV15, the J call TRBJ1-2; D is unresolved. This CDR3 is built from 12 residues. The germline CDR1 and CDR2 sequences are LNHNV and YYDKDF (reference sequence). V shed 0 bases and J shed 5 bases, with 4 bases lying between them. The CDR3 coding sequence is TGTGCCACCAGCAGAGACTATTATGGCTACACCTTC. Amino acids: CATSRDYYGYTF.

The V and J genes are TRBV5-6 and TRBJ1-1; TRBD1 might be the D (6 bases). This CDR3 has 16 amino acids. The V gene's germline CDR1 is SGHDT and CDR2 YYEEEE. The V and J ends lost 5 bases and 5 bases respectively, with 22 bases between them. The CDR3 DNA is TGTGCCAGCAGAACAGGGCTCGGACAGTTGGAGACTGAAGCTTTCTTT. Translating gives CASRTGLGQLETEAFF.

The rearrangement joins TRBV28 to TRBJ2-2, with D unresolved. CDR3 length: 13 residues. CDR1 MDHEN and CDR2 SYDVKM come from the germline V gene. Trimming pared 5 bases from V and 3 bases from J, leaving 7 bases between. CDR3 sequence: CASSIYYTGELFF. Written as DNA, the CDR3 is TGTGCCAGCAGTATTTATTACACCGGGGAGCTGTTTTTT.

CDR3: CASSIGRVNTEAFF. The CDR3 DNA follows: TGTGCCAGCAGTATAGGCCGGGTGAACACTGAAGCTTTCTTT. The V gene is TRBV28, the J gene TRBJ1-1; D not resolved. Germline CDR1 and CDR2: MDHEN and SYDVKM. This CDR3 has 14 amino acids. Deletions cut 5 bases from V and 0 bases from J, with 10 bases between.

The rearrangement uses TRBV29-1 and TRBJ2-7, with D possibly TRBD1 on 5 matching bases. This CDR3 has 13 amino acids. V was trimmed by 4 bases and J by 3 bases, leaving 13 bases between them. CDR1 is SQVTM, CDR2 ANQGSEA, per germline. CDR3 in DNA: TGCAGCGTTGGTTTTCAGGGTAGCTACGAGCAGTACTTC. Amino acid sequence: CSVGFQGSYEQYF.